What follows describes a single T cell receptor (beta chain). Its antigen specificity is not known. The input lacks base qualities; no much larger clone sits a single base away. To prepare the library, the immunoSEQ multiplex PCR assay was applied. TCRdb retrieved this table from immuneACCESS and kept in-frame rearrangements only. Not all clones are present; in checked studies, unresolved V genes account for under half, and no reason is known for the remainder. The sample has about 62,000 clones on record, 95% to 98% of them singletons. In total, the top ten clones hold under 0.2% of the sample. Trimming takes 4 bases off V and 10 bases off J; junction bases not matched to a gene: 7. The CDR3 goes from the cysteine to the phenylalanine over 12 residues. Of all the DNA, just the CDR3 is kept, 36 bases in frame from base 1. The germline V gene encodes CDR1 SGHRS and CDR2 YFSETQ. The data originate from a study of technical replicates of blood from four donors (dated by TCRdb to 2016 to 2017).

The sequence derives from a human donor in good health. The chain is assembled from TRBV5-1 and TRBJ1-1, with TRBD1 identical over 7 junction bases. Sequencing used T cells isolated from PBMCs. Read as DNA, the sequence is TGCGCCAGCAGCCCGGGGGGGGACAGAGCTTTCTTT. Its protein is CASSPGGDRAFF.